A selection of T cell receptor beta chains follows, all from one sample in a study of tumor and adjacent non-tumor tissue in lung cancer. TCRdb independently ran MiXCR on the multiplex PCR reads; one entry per CDR3 protein. The table shows roughly 120,000 distinct CDR3 sequences, with 50% to 70% occurring only once. The sequenced sample consisted of distant non-tumor lung tissue. These receptors originate from a man aged 60 to 69 with non-small cell lung cancer. The CDR3 runs from the conserved cysteine through the conserved F or W. The size entry is marked missing in some rows and otherwise reads once, few, many or a size class.

v_call	j_call	clone_size	cdr3_aa
TRBV4-3	TRBJ2-1	-	CASSQAQGYDDQFF
TRBV7-8	TRBJ2-1	many	CASSFGLDYNEQFF
TRBV6-1	TRBJ1-2	-	CTSSEADQGAYGYTF
TRBV12-3/TRBV12-4	TRBJ2-3	-	CTSRQGTGWGTQYF
TRBV29-1	TRBJ1-3	-	CSVELGASGNTVYF
TRBV7-9	TRBJ2-7	many	CASSPSGYYEQYF
TRBV6-6	TRBJ1-4	many	CASRRDGTNEKLFF
TRBV7-9	TRBJ2-1	-	CASKVVSSYNVQFF
TRBV7-9	TRBJ2-7	many	CASRALGGQSSYEQYF
TRBV6-1	TRBJ2-1	many	CASSDEGGALYNEQFF
TRBV29-1	TRBJ1-1	-	CSVDGQPGEAFF
TRBV12-3/TRBV12-4	TRBJ1-5	-	CASSPRDVDNQPQHF
TRBV6-2/TRBV6-3	TRBJ2-7	-	CGTGDSEAYEQYF
TRBV28	TRBJ2-5	-	CASSARGLGETQYF
TRBV20-1	TRBJ2-3	-	CSAASGGSTDKQYF
TRBV29-1	TRBJ1-4	many	CSVEDPEGGGEKLFF
TRBV12-3/TRBV12-4	TRBJ1-5	many	CASSRTGISNQPQHF
TRBV12-3/TRBV12-4	TRBJ2-5	once	CVRSPDEKTQHF
TRBV29-1	TRBJ2-2	-	CNANTLKTGALFF
TRBV11-2	TRBJ2-2	-	CASGLGQNTRELFF
TRBV20-1	TRBJ2-7	many	CSARAGTSGVYEQYF
TRBV19	TRBJ2-1	-	CASTWTYSYNEQFF
TRBV7-2	TRBJ1-5	-	CASSPGQGFNQPQHF
TRBV6-5	TRBJ2-6	-	CASSYRSWSVSGANILTF
TRBV28	TRBJ1-4	-	CASSFPTQGAGEKLFF
TRBV11-2	TRBJ2-7	medium-sized	CASSFYGAYEQYF
TRBV7-2	TRBJ2-3	-	CASSLVVGGTDTRYF
TRBV6-2/TRBV6-3	TRBJ1-2	many	CASSVGQGNTF
TRBV4-3	TRBJ2-3	-	CTSSQEFVGDLGTQYF
TRBV4-2	TRBJ1-1	-	CASSQIREVGRNIEAFF
TRBV4-1	TRBJ2-2	-	CASSKEYRGNNTGELFF
TRBV12-3/TRBV12-4	TRBJ2-3	many	CASNLRLAGISTDTQYF
TRBV10-3	TRBJ2-7	-	CATSDGQLYEQYF
TRBV25-1	TRBJ2-2	-	CASSKAGNLFGELFF
TRBV4-1	TRBJ2-7	many	CASSQDRGGTSYEQYF
TRBV25-1	TRBJ1-5	-	CASRGTGEPQPQHF
TRBV5-1	-	-	CASSLSGTATSTDTQHF
TRBV11-3	TRBJ2-2	-	CASSSGTRTGYLFF
TRBV30	TRBJ2-2	few	CAWSVGVPTGELFF
TRBV6-2/TRBV6-3	TRBJ2-7	once	CVSGPGATYEQYF
TRBV4-1	TRBJ2-1	many	CASSQEEVGYNEQFF
TRBV7-9	TRBJ1-2	many	CASSPNAGTGNHTF
TRBV14	TRBJ1-6	many	CASSRSSGVGSPLHF
TRBV12-3/TRBV12-4	TRBJ2-2	-	CAISQQGTGELFF
TRBV11-2	TRBJ1-3	-	CASSLDLSRSSGDTIYF
TRBV11-3	TRBJ2-1	-	CASSPNRDERFF
TRBV11-2	TRBJ2-1	-	CASSLVGRAGEQLF
TRBV6-6	TRBJ2-1	-	CASMGAGGQRKQGYIGQFF
TRBV11-3	TRBJ2-2	once	CASSLIGGAWELFF
TRBV28	TRBJ2-4	few	CASRSTVSGGIQYF
TRBV12-3/TRBV12-4	TRBJ2-7	many	CASSQGATYEQYF
TRBV6-1	TRBJ1-2	many	CASRDRVAKEGGYTF
TRBV4-1	TRBJ2-3	many	CASSRPSAPAGGTDTQYF
TRBV5-4	TRBJ2-1	many	CASSGDTYNEQFF
TRBV4-1	TRBJ2-2	-	CVSSRGGQMNSEEPFF
TRBV11-3	TRBJ2-3	-	CPSSRITRATDTQYF
TRBV6-1	TRBJ2-3	-	CAANPPRRITDTQYF
TRBV29-1	TRBJ1-6	-	CSVRDNNSSLHF
TRBV12-3/TRBV12-4	TRBJ2-3	many	CASRPRTGSTDTQYF
TRBV5-6	TRBJ2-2	once	CASSYPGQGMTGELFF